The 23 T cell receptor beta chains presented below share a single source sample, sequenced in a study of blood T cells in healthy people across ages. A J-beta primer mix and a sample-barcoded 5' primer were used in a second PCR of roughly 7 to 12 cycles. TCRdb redid the calling of the 5' RACE reads with MiXCR, one entry per CDR3 protein. The repertoire includes fewer than 1,000,000 distinct CDR3 sequences, 35% to 60% of them detected once, and 15% to 20% sits in the top ten. The sequenced sample consisted of blood. The receptors were sampled from an elderly man in good health.

The CDR3, as DNA: TGCAGTGCTAGATACACCCCTAGTGGTGAGACCCAGTACTTC. Translation gives CSARYTPSGETQYF. V gene TRBV20-1 combines with J gene TRBJ2-5; D remains ambiguous. CDR3 size: 14 residues. V was clipped by 2 bases and J by 5 bases, with 15 bases between them. Germline V gene data show CDR1 as DFQATT and CDR2 as SNEGSKA (reference sequence).

V and J are TRBV27 and TRBJ2-1; TRBD2 matches 8 bases. The V segment lost 3 bases and the J segment 2 bases; nucleotides outside the gene matches: 9. This CDR3 has 17 residues. CDR1 is MNHEY and CDR2 is SMNVEV in the germline V gene (reference sequence). The CDR3 nucleotides read TGTGCCAGCAGTTTCACCAGCGGGAGAGGCCCCTACAATGAGCAGTTCTTC. This codes for CASSFTSGRGPYNEQFF.

Points on this clonotype: A much larger clone sits a single nucleotide away, making a read error possible. The chain joins TRBV12-3 or TRBV12-4 to TRBJ2-5, with D possibly TRBD2 on 6 matching bases. This CDR3 is built from 16 residues. V was pared by 4 bases and J by 0 bases, with 15 bases between. CDR3: CASSSPPAGYQETQYF. The DNA for the CDR3 is TGTGCCAGCAGTTCCCCCCCAGCGGGTTACCAAGAGACCCAGTACTTC.

The chain combines TRBV14 with TRBJ2-3, with 9 bases identical to TRBD2. The CDR3 contains 14 residues. Trimming cost V 0 bases and J 14 bases; bases outside gene matches: 9. Looked up from germline, CDR1 is SGHDN and CDR2 is FVKESK. The CDR3: CASSQDPSSGVRYF. In nucleotides, the CDR3 is TGTGCCAGCAGCCAAGACCCCTCTAGCGGGGTAAGGTATTTT.

The J gene is TRBJ2-1, the V gene TRBV29-1; 8 bases line up with TRBD2. Germline V gene lookup returns CDR1 SQVTM and CDR2 ANQGSEA. J lost 10 bases, V lost 7 bases, and 12 bases had no gene match. CDR3 size: 13 residues. The CDR3 sequence is CSAGTRGSGEQFF. CDR3 DNA sequence: TGCAGCGCCGGGACTAGAGGTTCAGGCGAGCAGTTCTTC.

The chain uses TRBV12-3 or TRBV12-4 and TRBJ2-7; D possibly corresponds to TRBD2 (5 bases). V shed 3 bases and J shed 3 bases, with 12 bases lying between them. The CDR3 has 14 residues. The CDR3 DNA is TGTGCCAGCAGTTTCTACGCCGACTACTACGAGCAGTACTTC. The encoded protein is CASSFYADYYEQYF.

This sequence joins TRBV20-1 and TRBJ2-5; D may correspond to TRBD1 or TRBD2 (5 bases each). Judging by the DNA end, TRBJ2-7 fits better; the J call may be wrong. The length of the CDR3 is 13 residues. Per germline, CDR1 DFQATT and CDR2 SNEGSKA (reference sequence). CDR3 loop: CSAREGTPYEQYF. CDR3 bases: TGCAGTGCTAGAGAGGGGACCCCCTACGAGCAGTACTTC.

In its sample, this clonotype was seen a few times. This chain joins TRBV12-3 or TRBV12-4 and TRBJ2-3, with D hard to call. This CDR3 is built from 13 residues. V shed 2 bases and J shed 0 bases, with 3 bases lying between them. CDR3 residues: CASSLYSTDTQYF. The DNA of the CDR3 is TGTGCCAGCAGTTTATACAGCACAGATACGCAGTATTTT.

The chain combines TRBV5-5 with TRBJ1-1; perhaps TRBD1 as D (6 bases). The CDR3 length is 14 residues. Looked up from germline, CDR1 is SGHKS and CDR2 is YYEKEE (reference sequence). Trimming pared 5 bases from V and 0 bases from J, leaving 11 bases between. The DNA for the CDR3 is TGTGCCAGCAGTCAGACAGGATTGAACACTGAAGCTTTCTTT. Its protein is CASSQTGLNTEAFF.

In this sample, this clonotype turned up a few times. CDR3 loop: CASSFGPGTVSYEQYF. The CDR3 nucleotides read TGCGCCAGCAGCTTCGGGCCCGGGACAGTCTCCTACGAGCAGTACTTC. The chain links TRBV5-1 to TRBJ2-7, with TRBD1 matching 7 bases. The CDR3 loop spans 16 amino acids. V lost 2 bases, J lost 0 bases, and 8 bases stayed unmatched. Germline V lookup: CDR1 SGHRS, CDR2 YFSETQ.

The rearrangement uses TRBV12-3 or TRBV12-4 and TRBJ2-5, with D maybe TRBD2 (5 bases). CDR3 length equals 16 residues. V was pared by 7 bases and J by 5 bases, with 23 bases between. The CDR3 loop is CASTRWGSVPRETQYF. The CDR3 region has the DNA TGTGCCAGCACTCGGTGGGGTAGCGTCCCCAGGGAGACCCAGTACTTC.

J is TRBJ2-7 and V is TRBV30, with TRBD2 as a possible D gene (6 bases). Germline assignment: CDR1 GTSNPN and CDR2 SVGIG (reference sequence). The CDR3 has 13 amino acids. V lost 0 bases and J 3 bases, leaving 9 bases between the germline ends. For the CDR3, the DNA is TGTGCCTGGAGTGTAGGAGGGTTCTACGAGCAGTACTTC. The encoded protein is CAWSVGGFYEQYF.

In this sample, this clonotype turned up a few times. The V gene is TRBV7-7, the J gene TRBJ2-3; 7 bases match TRBD2. The CDR3 length is 14 residues. V was clipped by 8 bases and J by 4 bases; unmatched bases: 9. CDR1 is SSHAT, CDR2 FNYEAQ, per germline (reference sequence). CDR3 coding DNA: TGTGCCAGCCCCCCTGAGCGGGAAGCAGATACGCAGTATTTT. Its protein product is CASPPEREADTQYF.

At least ten counts were recorded for this clonotype. The chain carries TRBV5-1 and TRBJ2-7; unclear D gene. Germline V gene data show CDR1 as SGHRS and CDR2 as YFSETQ. V was cut by 0 bases and J by 4 bases, with 11 bases left in between. The CDR3 totals 14 residues. The CDR3 protein is CASSLVGHEYEQYF. Here the CDR3 DNA reads TGCGCCAGCAGCTTGGTAGGGCACGAATACGAGCAGTACTTC.

Here the CDR3 reads CASSEYEGETQYF. CDR3 bases: TGTGCCAGCAGTGAATACGAGGGGGAGACCCAGTACTTC. V and J are TRBV25-1 and TRBJ2-5, with D tentatively TRBD1 or TRBD2 (5 bases each). Germline CDR1 is MGHDK and CDR2 is SYGVNS. The V end was cut by 0 bases, the J end by 5 bases, with 7 bases between. The CDR3 runs 13 residues. The whole variable domain, remainder taken from reference TRBV25-1 and TRBJ2-5, is EADIYQTPRYLVIGTGKKITLECSQTMGHDKMYWYQQDPGMELHLIHYSYGVNSTEKGDLSSESTVSRIRTEHFPLTLESARPSHTSQYLCASSEYEGETQYFGPGTRLLVL.

This sequence joins TRBV12-3 or TRBV12-4 and TRBJ1-1, with 9 bases aligning to TRBD1. The junction had 9 bases not matched to a gene; V was cut back by 3 bases and J by 1 base. The CDR3 sequence is 17 residues long. The CDR3 protein is CASSLGDRVFRNTEAFF. In DNA, the CDR3 is TGTGCCAGCAGTTTGGGGGACAGGGTGTTTAGGAACACTGAAGCTTTCTTT.

The J gene is TRBJ2-1, the V gene TRBV5-1; TRBD1 might be the D (5 bases). The germline CDR1 and CDR2 sequences are SGHRS and YFSETQ. The CDR3 is made up of 19 amino acids. V lost 4 bases and J 0 bases, leaving 23 bases between the germline ends. CDR3 bases: TGCGCCAGCAGCCAGGGTGTAGTTTGGCGGAAGAGCTCCTACAATGAGCAGTTCTTC. It specifies CASSQGVVWRKSSYNEQFF.

This clonotype has a count of ten or more. The rearrangement links TRBV15 to TRBJ1-5; D is possibly TRBD1 (5 bases). The germline V gene has CDR1 LNHNV and CDR2 YYDKDF (reference sequence). There are 17 residues in the CDR3. The V end lost 0 bases, the J end lost 1 base, and 13 bases lay between the germline ends. DNA of the CDR3: TGTGCCACCAGCAGAGAGTCGGCCGGGGCGAGCAATCAGCCCCAGCATTTT. This translates into CATSRESAGASNQPQHF.

The table lists this clonotype with a few counts. The chain couples TRBV5-5 to TRBJ2-7, with a tentative D call TRBD1 (5 bases). This CDR3 region has 13 residues. CDR1 and CDR2 from the germline V gene are SGHKS and YYEKEE (reference sequence). V was clipped by 3 bases and J by 2 bases, with 9 bases between them. The CDR3 region is CASSSTDPYEQYF. In nucleotides, the CDR3 is TGTGCCAGCAGCTCGACAGATCCCTACGAGCAGTACTTC.

V usage is TRBV7-2 and J usage is TRBJ2-1; TRBD2 matches at 13 bases. The CDR3 is 17 amino acids. The V gene end was trimmed by 5 bases and the J gene end by 3 bases; junction bases not matched to a gene: 7. Germline CDR1 SGHTA, CDR2 FQGNSA. The CDR3 loop reads CASSPRTSGRNYNEQFF. The CDR3 DNA is TGTGCCAGCAGCCCTCGGACTAGCGGGAGAAACTACAATGAGCAGTTCTTC.

Comment on this clonotype: This clone may be a read error of a much larger clone one base away. The chain has TRBV25-1 and TRBJ1-6, with D possibly TRBD1 on 6 matching bases. The germline gives CDR1 MGHDK, CDR2 SYGVNS. V was pared by 3 bases and J by 5 bases, with 8 bases between. The length of the CDR3 is 14 residues. The CDR3 sequence is CASSEGANNSPLHF. The DNA for the CDR3 is TGTGCCAGCAGTGAGGGGGCTAATAATTCACCCCTCCACTTT.

The genes are TRBV19 and TRBJ1-1; D not certain. Germline V gene data show CDR1 as LNHDA and CDR2 as SQIVND (reference sequence). Trimming removed 6 bases from V and 0 bases from J, with 14 bases in between. The CDR3 has 15 amino acids. In DNA form, the CDR3 reads TGTGCCAGTAGCCTAAAGTCGGTGATGAACACTGAAGCTTTCTTT. This sequence encodes CASSLKSVMNTEAFF.

The chain recombines TRBV28 with TRBJ2-3, with 10 bases that match TRBD2. J lost 1 base, V lost 6 bases, and 10 bases had no gene match. Germline V CDR1 and CDR2: MDHEN, SYDVKM. The CDR3 has 17 residues. The CDR3, as DNA: TGTGCCAGCAGCTTCTCAGCGGGGACTAGCGGCACAGATACGCAGTATTTT. It yields the protein CASSFSAGTSGTDTQYF. Using reference TRBV28 and TRBJ2-3 for the parts outside the CDR3, the full variable domain is DVKVTQSSRYLVKRTGEKVFLECVQDMDHENMFWYRQDPGLGLRLIYFSYDVKMKEKGDIPEGYSVSREKKERFSLILESASTNQTSMYLCASSFSAGTSGTDTQYFGPGTRLTVL.